This T cell receptor beta chain was found in a study of identical twins (TCRdb year 2016). At the level of the whole study: To test whether fetal clonotypes persist, this study deep-sequenced TCR alpha and beta repertoires from monozygotic twins, from unrelated adults of various ages, and from cord blood. To rule out contamination, the twin experiments were replicated at different times with different library preparation protocols. General findings and caveats noted by the study authors: Out-of-frame TCR alpha sharing in monozygotic twins was systematically underestimated by recombination models, whereas sharing between unrelated individuals was in agreement with the recombination models. Invariant T cells such as MAIT and iNKT could partly confound zero-insertion analyses, although diverse VJ usage argued against such confounding for most clonotypes. Because the same donors could not be followed over many years, the conclusions relied on cross-sectional statistical analysis. Fewer insertions were carried by abundant cord blood beta clonotypes; a weaker similar trend was observed in young adult naive repertoires, while no such trend was observed in memory repertoires. Compared with coincidental sharing between unrelated individuals, out-of-frame TCR alpha sequences shared between twins showed an excess of sequences with low generation probability. The excess sharing between twins in beta out-of-frame sequences was weaker because fewer shared sequences reduced the signal-to-noise ratio.

The V and J ends are trimmed by 0 bases and 4 bases, leaving 11 bases between them. Taken from the germline V gene, the CDR1 and CDR2 loops are ENHRY and SYGVKD. Its CDR3 holds 15 amino acids, cysteine through phenylalanine. The only DNA kept is the CDR3, 45 bases in frame from the first base. This clonotype turned up a few times. No cognate antigen has been identified for it. Base qualities are not at hand, and no much larger clone is one base apart. Every donor was a healthy Caucasian. The twin cohort comprised three pairs of female monozygotic twins, all aged about 18 to 30 years. RNA for TCR libraries was isolated from peripheral blood mononuclear cells. The library was generated by 5' RACE. Instrument used: Illumina HiSeq 2000. A universal primer binding site was introduced by template switching, and a unique molecular identifier was present in the final cDNA, enabling accurate counting of TCR cDNA molecules. Specific primers in the conserved constant-segment region were used to synthesize first-strand cDNA for TCR alpha and beta chains. To control for contamination, every cDNA library was double barcoded, receiving both a SMART-Mk sample barcode and Illumina barcodes. Two successive PCR steps introduced TruSeq adapter sequences along with Illumina sample barcodes. TCR alpha and beta cDNA libraries were sequenced on the Illumina HiSeq platform with custom primers. On the authors' methods: Unique molecular identifiers were extracted from raw reads with MiGEC, and CDR3 positions were determined with MiXCR. For each individual, recombination models were inferred using an EM algorithm with the repgenHMM and IGoR tools. The tcR package in R was used for shared clonotype analysis, with sharing normalized by the product of cloneset sizes. Out-of-frame nonproductive sequences were analyzed to study raw recombination free of thymic and clonal selection effects. The public reads were run again by TCRdb, first through fastp at Q25 and then through MiXCR, and only productive beta chains were kept. CDR3 protein duplicates are merged, each entry listing the most common genes and DNA. The V and J calls, along with clone size, are taken from TCRdb and not from the paper's own processing. Here the sample has around 680,000 distinct CDR3 sequences; approximately 9% occur a single time. Around 0.98% of the sample is held by the ten biggest clonotypes.

These data were also reused for a study on yellow fever vaccine responses in identical twins. As noted in the second study: The authors reported that the T cell response to vaccination in identical twins appeared partly convergent and partly personalized. In identical twins, the study followed T cell clones that responded to the vaccine with precision.

The clonotype originates from a woman younger than 35 in good health. Source material: PBMCs. The chain joins TRBV10-3 to TRBJ2-3; TRBD1 might be the D gene, on 5 matching bases. In nucleotides, the sequence is TGTGCCATCAGTGAGTCACCAGGGAAGGCAGATACGCAGTATTTT. Its product reads: CAISESPGKADTQYF.